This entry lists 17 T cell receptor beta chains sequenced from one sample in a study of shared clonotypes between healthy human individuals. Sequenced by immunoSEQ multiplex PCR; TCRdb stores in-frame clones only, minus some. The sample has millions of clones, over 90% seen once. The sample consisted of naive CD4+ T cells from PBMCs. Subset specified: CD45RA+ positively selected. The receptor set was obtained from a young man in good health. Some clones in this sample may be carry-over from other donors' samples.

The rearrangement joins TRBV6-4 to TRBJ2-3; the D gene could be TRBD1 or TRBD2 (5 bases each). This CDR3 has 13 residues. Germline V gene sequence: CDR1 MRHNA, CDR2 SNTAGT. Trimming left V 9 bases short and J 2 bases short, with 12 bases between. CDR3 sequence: CARDLGVTDTQYF. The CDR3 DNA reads TGTGCCAGAGATTTGGGGGTCACAGATACGCAGTATTTT.

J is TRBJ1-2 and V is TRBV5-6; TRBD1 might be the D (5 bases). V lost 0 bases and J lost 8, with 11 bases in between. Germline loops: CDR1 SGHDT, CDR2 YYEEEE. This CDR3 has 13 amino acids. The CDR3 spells CASSLAGGGGYTF. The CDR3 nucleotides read TGTGCCAGCAGCTTGGCAGGCGGGGGAGGCTACACCTTC.

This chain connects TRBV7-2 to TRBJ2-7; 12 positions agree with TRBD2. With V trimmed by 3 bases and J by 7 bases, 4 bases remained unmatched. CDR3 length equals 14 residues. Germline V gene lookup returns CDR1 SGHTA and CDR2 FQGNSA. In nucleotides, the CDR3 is TGTGCCAGCAGCTTCGGGACTAGCGGGCGGGAGCAGTACTTC. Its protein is CASSFGTSGREQYF.

CDR3 sequence: CASSPSGQRGYTF. Here the CDR3 DNA reads TGTGCCAGCAGCCCCTCGGGGCAAAGAGGCTACACCTTC. The chain is built from TRBV27 and TRBJ1-2; D is perhaps TRBD1 (5 bases). V lost 6 bases and J 8 bases, leaving 16 bases between the germline ends. The V gene's germline CDR1 is MNHEY and CDR2 SMNVEV (reference sequence). The CDR3 extends over 13 amino acids.

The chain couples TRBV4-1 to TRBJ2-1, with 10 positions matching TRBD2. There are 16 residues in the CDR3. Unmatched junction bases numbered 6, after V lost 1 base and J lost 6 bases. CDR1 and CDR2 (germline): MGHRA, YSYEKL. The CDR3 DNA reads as TGCGCCAGCAGCCAAGCTAGCGGGAGAGGGCGCAATGAGCAGTTCTTC. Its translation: CASSQASGRGRNEQFF.

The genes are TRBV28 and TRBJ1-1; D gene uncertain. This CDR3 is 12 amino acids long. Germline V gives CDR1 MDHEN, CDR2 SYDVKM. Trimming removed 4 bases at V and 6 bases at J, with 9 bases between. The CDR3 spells CASSSRWPEAFF. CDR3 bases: TGTGCCAGCAGTTCCCGGTGGCCTGAAGCTTTCTTT.

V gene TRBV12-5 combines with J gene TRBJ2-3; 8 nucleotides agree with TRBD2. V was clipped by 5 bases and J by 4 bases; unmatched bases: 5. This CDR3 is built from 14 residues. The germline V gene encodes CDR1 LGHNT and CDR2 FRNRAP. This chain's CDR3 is CASGTAGVSDTQYF. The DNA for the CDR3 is TGTGCTAGTGGTACAGCGGGAGTCTCAGATACGCAGTATTTT. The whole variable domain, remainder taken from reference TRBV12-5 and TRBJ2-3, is DARVTQTPRHKVTEMGQEVTMRCQPILGHNTVFWYRQTMMQGLELLAYFRNRAPLDDSGMPKDRFSAEMPDATLATLKIQPSEPRDSAVYFCASGTAGVSDTQYFGPGTRLTVL.

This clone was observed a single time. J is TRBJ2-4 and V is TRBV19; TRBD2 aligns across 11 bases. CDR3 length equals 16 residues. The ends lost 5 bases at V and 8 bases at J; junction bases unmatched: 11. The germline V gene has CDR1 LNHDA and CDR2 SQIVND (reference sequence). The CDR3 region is CASSPDLTSGSDIQYF. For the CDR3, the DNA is TGTGCCAGTAGTCCGGACCTTACTAGCGGGAGTGACATTCAGTACTTC.

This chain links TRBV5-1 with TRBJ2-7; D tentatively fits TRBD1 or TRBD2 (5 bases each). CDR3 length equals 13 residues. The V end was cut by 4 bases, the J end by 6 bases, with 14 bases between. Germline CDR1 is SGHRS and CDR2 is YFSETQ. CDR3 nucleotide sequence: TGCGCCAGCAGCACGGGACGAACTTTCGAGCAGTACTTC. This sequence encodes CASSTGRTFEQYF. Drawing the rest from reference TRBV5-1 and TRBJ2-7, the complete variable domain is KAGVTQTPRYLIKTRGQQVTLSCSPISGHRSVSWYQQTPGQGLQFLFEYFSETQRNKGNFPGRFSGRQFSNSRSEMNVSTLELGDSALYLCASSTGRTFEQYFGPGTRLTVT.

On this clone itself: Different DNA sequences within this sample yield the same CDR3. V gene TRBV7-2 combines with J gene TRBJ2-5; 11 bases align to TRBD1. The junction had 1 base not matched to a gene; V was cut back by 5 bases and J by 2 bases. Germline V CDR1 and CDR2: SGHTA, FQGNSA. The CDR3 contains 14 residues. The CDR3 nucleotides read TGTGCCAGCAGCCGGGACAGGGGGCAAGAGACCCAGTACTTC. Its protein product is CASSRDRGQETQYF.

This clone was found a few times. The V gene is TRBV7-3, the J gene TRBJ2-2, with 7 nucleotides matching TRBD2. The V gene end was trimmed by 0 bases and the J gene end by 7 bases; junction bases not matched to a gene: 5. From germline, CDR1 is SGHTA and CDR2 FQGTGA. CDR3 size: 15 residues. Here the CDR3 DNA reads TGTGCCAGCAGCTTAACCAAGGCTAGCGGCGGGGAGCTGTTTTTT. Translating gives CASSLTKASGGELFF.

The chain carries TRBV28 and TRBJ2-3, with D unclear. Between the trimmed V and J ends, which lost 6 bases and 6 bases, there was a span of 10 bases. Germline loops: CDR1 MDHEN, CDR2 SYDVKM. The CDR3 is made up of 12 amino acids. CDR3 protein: CASRKLGDTQYF. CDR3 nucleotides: TGTGCCAGCAGAAAGCTTGGGGATACGCAGTATTTT.

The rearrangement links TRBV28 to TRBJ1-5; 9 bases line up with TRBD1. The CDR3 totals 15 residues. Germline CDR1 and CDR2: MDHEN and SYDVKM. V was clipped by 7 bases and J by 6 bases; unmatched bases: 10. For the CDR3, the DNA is TGTGCCAGCAAGGCCCGGGACAGGGCGCCTCAGCCCCAGCATTTT. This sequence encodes CASKARDRAPQPQHF.

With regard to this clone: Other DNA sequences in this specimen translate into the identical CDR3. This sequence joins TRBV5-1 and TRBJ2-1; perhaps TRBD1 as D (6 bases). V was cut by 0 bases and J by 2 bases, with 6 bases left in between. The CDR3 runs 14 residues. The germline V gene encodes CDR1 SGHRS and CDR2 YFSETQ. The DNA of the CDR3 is TGCGCCAGCAGCTTGGACAGGGCCTACAATGAGCAGTTCTTC. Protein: CASSLDRAYNEQFF.

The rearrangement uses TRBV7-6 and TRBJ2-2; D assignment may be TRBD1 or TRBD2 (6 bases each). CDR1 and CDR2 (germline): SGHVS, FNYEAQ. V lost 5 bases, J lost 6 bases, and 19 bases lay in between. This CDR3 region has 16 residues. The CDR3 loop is CASSQVRGTLAGELFF. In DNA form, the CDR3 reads TGTGCCAGCAGCCAAGTAAGGGGGACTCTCGCCGGGGAGCTGTTTTTT.

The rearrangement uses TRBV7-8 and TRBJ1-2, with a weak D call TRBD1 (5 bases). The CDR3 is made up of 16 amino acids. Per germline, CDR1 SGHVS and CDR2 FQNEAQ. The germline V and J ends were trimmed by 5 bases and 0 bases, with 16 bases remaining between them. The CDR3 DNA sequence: TGTGCCAGCAGCGTAGTGGGGCCGATGGCTAACTATGGCTACACCTTC. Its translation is CASSVVGPMANYGYTF.

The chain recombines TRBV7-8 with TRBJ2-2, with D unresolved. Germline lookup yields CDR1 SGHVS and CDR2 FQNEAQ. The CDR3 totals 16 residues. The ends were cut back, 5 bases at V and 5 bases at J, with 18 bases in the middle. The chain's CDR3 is CASSPPAGLRTGELFF. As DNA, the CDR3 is TGTGCCAGCAGCCCCCCCGCCGGGCTCAGAACCGGGGAGCTGTTTTTT.